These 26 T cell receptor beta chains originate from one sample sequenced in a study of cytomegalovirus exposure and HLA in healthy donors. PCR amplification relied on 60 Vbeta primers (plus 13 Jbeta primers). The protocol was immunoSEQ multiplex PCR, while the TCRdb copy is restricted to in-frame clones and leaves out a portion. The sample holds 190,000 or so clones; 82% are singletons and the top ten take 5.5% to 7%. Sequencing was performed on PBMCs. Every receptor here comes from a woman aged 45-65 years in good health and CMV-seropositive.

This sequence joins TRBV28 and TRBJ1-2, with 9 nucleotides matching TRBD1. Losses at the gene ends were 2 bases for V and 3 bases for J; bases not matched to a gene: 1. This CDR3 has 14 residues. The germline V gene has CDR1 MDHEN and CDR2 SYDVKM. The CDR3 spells CASSLTGGYYGYTF. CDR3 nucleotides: TGTGCCAGCAGTTTAACAGGGGGCTACTATGGCTACACCTTC.

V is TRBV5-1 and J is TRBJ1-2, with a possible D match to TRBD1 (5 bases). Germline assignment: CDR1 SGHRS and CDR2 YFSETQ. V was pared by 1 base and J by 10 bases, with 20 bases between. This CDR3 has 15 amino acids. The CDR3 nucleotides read TGCGCCAGCAGCTTGTCCATGTCGACAGCTGGTGTCTACACCTTC. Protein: CASSLSMSTAGVYTF.

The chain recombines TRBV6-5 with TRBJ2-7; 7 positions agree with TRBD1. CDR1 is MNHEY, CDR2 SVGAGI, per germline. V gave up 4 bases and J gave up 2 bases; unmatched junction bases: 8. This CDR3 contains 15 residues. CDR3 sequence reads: CASSSPRTGAYEQYF. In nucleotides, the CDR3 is TGTGCCAGCAGTTCGCCCCGTACAGGGGCCTACGAGCAGTACTTC.

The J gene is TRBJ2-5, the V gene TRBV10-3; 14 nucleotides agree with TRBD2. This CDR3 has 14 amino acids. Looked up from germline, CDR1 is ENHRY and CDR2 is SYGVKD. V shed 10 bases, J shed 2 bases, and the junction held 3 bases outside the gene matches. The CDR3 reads CATRTSGGQETQYF. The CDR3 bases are TGTGCCACCCGGACTAGCGGGGGGCAAGAGACCCAGTACTTC.

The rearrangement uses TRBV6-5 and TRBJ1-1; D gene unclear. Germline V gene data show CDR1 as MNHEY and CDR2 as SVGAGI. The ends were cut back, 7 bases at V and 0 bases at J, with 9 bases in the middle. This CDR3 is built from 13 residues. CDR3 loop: CASKQKMNTEAFF. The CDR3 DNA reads TGTGCCAGCAAACAGAAAATGAACACTGAAGCTTTCTTT.

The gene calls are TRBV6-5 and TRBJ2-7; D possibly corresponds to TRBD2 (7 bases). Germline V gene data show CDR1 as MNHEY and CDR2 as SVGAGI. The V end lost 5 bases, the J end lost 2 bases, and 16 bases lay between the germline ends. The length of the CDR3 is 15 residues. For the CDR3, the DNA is TGTGCCAGCAGTCGACACAGGGAGGGAGCCTACGAGCAGTACTTC. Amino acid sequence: CASSRHREGAYEQYF.

The CDR3 bases are TGTGCCAGCAGCTCGGTCACAGATACGCAGTATTTT. It codes for CASSSVTDTQYF. The rearrangement uses TRBV7-2 and TRBJ2-3; D unclear. V lost 4 bases to trimming and J lost 2 bases, with 4 bases between them. The CDR3 spans 12 residues. Germline-derived CDR1 and CDR2 are SGHTA and FQGNSA.

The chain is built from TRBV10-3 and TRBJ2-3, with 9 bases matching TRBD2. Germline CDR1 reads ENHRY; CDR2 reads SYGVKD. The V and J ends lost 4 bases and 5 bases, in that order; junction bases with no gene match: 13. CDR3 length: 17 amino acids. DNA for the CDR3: TGTGCCATCAGTGTAAGGTCTAGCGGGCGGGGGGGAGATACGCAGTATTTT. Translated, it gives CAISVRSSGRGGDTQYF.

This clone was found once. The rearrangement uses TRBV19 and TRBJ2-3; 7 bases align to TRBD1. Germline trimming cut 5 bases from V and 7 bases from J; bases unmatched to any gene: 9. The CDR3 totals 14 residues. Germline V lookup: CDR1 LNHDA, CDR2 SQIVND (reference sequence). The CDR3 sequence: CASSLTGSSNTQYF. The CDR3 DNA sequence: TGTGCCAGTAGTTTGACAGGGTCCTCGAATACGCAGTATTTT.

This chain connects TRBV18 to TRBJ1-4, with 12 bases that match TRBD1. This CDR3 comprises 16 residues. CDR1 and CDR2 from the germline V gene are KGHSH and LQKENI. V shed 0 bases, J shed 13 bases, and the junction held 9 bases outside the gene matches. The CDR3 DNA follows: TGTGCCAGCTCACCACCGGCTGGGACAGGGGGCCATTCACTGTTTTTT. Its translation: CASSPPAGTGGHSLFF.

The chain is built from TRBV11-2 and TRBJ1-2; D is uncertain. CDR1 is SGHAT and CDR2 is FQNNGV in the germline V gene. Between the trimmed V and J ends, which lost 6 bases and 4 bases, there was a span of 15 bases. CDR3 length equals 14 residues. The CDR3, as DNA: TGTGCCAGCAGTCACAGAGGGAGATTCTATGGCTACACCTTC. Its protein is CASSHRGRFYGYTF.

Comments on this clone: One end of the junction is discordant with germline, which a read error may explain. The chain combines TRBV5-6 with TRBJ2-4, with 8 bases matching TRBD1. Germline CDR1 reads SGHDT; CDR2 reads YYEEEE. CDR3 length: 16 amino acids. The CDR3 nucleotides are TGTGCCAGCAGCTTGGGCGACCGGACAGGGCAAAACAGTCAGTACTTC. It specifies CASSLGDRTGQNSQYF.

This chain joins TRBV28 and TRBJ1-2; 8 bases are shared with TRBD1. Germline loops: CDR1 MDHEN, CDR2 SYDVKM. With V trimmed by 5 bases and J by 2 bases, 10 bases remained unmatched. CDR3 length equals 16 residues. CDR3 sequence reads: CASSARPGTGNYGYTF. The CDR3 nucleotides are TGTGCCAGCAGTGCCCGGCCCGGGACAGGCAACTATGGCTACACCTTC.

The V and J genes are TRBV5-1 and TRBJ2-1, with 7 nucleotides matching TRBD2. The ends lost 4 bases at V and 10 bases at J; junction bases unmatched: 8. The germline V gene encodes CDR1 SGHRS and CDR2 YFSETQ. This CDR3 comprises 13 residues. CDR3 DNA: TGCGCCAGCAGCATTTTAGCGGGCCTCGAGCAGTTCTTC. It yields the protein CASSILAGLEQFF.

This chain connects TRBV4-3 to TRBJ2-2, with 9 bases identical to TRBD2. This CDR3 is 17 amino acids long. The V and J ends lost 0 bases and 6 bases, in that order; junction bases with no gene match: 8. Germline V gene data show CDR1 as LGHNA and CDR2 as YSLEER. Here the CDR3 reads CASSQEVLAGRSGELFF. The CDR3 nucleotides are TGCGCCAGCAGCCAAGAGGTCCTAGCGGGGCGGTCCGGGGAGCTGTTTTTT.

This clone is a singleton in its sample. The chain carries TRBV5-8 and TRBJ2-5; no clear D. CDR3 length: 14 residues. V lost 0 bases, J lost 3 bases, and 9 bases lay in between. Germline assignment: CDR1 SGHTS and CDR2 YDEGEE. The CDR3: CASSLGYREETQYF. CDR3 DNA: TGTGCCAGCAGCTTGGGATACCGGGAAGAGACCCAGTACTTC.

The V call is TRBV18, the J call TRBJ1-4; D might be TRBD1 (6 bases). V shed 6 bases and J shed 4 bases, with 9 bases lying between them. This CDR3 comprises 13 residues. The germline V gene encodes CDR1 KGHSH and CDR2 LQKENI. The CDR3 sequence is CASSDSVNEKLFF. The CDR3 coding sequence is TGTGCCAGCTCGGACAGCGTTAATGAAAAACTGTTTTTT.

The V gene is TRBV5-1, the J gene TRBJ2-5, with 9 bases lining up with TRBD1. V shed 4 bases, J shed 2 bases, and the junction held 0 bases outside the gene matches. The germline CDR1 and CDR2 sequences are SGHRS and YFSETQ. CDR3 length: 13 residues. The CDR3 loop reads CASSGQGQETQYF. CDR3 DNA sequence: TGCGCCAGCAGCGGACAGGGGCAAGAGACCCAGTACTTC.

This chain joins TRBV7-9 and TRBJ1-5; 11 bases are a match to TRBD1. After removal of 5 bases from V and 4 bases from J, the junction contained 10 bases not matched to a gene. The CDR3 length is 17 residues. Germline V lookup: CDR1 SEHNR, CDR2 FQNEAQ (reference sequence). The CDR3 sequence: CASSTDPGQGGNQPQHF. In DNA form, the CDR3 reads TGTGCCAGCAGCACAGACCCGGGACAGGGGGGAAATCAGCCCCAGCATTTT.

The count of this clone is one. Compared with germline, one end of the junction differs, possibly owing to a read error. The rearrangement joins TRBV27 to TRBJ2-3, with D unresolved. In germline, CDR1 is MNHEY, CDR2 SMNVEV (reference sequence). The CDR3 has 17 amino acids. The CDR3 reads CTSRPLLRFEGTDTQYF. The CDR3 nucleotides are TGTACCAGCCGGCCCTTACTACGTTTTGAGGGCACAGATACGCAGTATTTT.

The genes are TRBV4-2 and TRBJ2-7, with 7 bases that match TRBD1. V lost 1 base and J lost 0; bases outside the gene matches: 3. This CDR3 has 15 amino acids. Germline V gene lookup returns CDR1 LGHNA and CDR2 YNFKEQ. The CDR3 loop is CASSQGTGNSYEQYF. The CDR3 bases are TGTGCCAGCAGCCAAGGGACAGGCAACTCCTACGAGCAGTACTTC.

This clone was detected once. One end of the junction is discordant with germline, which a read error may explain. In DNA, the CDR3 is TGCGCCAGCAGCTTGGGAGGGACAGGGGGCTCTGGGGCCAACGGCCTGACTTTC. Translation: CASSLGGTGGSGANGLTF. This chain connects TRBV5-1 to TRBJ2-6; TRBD1 matches at 12 bases. CDR3 length equals 18 residues. Germline V lookup: CDR1 SGHRS, CDR2 YFSETQ.

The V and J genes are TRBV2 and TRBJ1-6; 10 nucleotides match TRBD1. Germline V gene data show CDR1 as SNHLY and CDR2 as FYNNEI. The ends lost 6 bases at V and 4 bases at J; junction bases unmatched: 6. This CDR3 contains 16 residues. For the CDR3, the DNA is TGTGCCAGCAGGAACCGGGACAGGGGTTATAATTCACCCCTCCACTTT. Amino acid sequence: CASRNRDRGYNSPLHF.

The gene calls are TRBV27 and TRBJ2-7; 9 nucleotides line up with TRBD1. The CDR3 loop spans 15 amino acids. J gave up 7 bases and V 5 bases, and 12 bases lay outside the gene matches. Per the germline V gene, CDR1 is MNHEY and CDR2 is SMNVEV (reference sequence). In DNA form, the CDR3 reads TGTGCCAGCAGTAAAGACCGGGACAGGGTGGGAGAGCAGTACTTC. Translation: CASSKDRDRVGEQYF.

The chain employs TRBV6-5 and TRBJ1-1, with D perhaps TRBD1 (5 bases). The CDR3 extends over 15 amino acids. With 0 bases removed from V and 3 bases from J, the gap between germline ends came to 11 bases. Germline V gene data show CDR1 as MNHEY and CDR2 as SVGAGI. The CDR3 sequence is CASSYSKGYDTEAFF. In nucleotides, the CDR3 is TGTGCCAGCAGTTACTCGAAGGGGTACGACACTGAAGCTTTCTTT.

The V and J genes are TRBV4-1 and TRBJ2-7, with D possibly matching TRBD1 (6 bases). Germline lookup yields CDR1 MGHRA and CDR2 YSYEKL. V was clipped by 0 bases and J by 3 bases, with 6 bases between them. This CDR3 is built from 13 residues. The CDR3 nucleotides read TGCGCCAGCAGCCAAGACAGGGGCTACGAGCAGTACTTC. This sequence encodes CASSQDRGYEQYF.